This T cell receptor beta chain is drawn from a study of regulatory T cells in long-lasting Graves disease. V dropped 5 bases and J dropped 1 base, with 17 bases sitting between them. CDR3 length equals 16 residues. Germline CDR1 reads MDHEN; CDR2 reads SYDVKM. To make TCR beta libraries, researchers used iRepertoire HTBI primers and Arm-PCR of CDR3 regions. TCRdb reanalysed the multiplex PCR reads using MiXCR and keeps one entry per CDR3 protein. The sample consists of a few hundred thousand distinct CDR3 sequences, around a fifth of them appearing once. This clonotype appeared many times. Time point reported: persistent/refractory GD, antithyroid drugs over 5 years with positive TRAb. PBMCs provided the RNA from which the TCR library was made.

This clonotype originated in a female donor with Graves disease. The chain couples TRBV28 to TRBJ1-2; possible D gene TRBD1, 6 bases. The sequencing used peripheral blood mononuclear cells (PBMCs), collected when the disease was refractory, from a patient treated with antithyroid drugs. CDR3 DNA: TGTGCCAGCAGTGGACAGTTCGATCCTATTAACTATGGCTACACCTTC. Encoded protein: CASSGQFDPINYGYTF.